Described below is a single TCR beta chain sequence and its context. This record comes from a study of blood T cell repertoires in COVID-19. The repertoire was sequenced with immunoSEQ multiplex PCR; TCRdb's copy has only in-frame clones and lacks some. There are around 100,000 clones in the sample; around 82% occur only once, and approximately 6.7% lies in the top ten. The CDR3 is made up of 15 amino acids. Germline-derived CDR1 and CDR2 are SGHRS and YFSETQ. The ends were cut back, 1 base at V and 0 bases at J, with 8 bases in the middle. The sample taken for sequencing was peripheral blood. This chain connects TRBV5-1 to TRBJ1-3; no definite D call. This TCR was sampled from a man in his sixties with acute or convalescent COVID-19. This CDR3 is CASSLSGSSGNTIYF. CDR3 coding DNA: TGCGCCAGCAGCTTGTCAGGTAGCTCTGGAAACACCATATATTTT.